The 22 T cell receptor beta chains presented below share a single source sample, sequenced in a study of OX40 agonist ivuxolimab in advanced cancers. Some clones are missing from TCRdb's copy, which holds only in-frame ones; the method was immunoSEQ multiplex PCR. The sample has 67,000 or so clones; 85% to 90% are singletons. The source material was CD4+ or CD8+ T cells sorted from blood, sampled in a trial of the OX40 agonist ivuxolimab. Source of these receptors: an adult with an advanced solid tumor such as melanoma, head and neck, liver or kidney cancer.

The V and J genes are TRBV7-3 and TRBJ2-1; D not certain. Germline CDR1 and CDR2: SGHTA and FQGTGA. This CDR3 is built from 14 residues. The V end lost 5 bases, the J end lost 3 bases, and 11 bases lay between the germline ends. This chain's CDR3 is CASSPNLGYNEQFF. In nucleotides, the CDR3 is TGTGCCAGCAGCCCGAACCTGGGCTACAATGAGCAGTTCTTC. Full variable domain (outside the CDR3, taken from reference TRBV7-3 and TRBJ2-1): GAGVSQTPSNKVTEKGKYVELRCDPISGHTALYWYRQSLGQGPEFLIYFQGTGAADDSGLPNDRFFAVRPEGSVSTLKIQRTERGDSAVYLCASSPNLGYNEQFFGPGTRLTVL.

V usage is TRBV11-3 and J usage is TRBJ1-2; possible D gene TRBD1, 5 bases. Per the germline V gene, CDR1 is SGHNT and CDR2 is YENEEA. This CDR3 is 13 amino acids long. The V and J ends lost 4 bases and 2 bases respectively, with 8 bases between them. CDR3 in amino acids: CASSSPGNYGYTF. The CDR3, as DNA: TGTGCCAGCAGCTCTCCAGGGAACTATGGCTACACCTTC.

This rearrangement joins TRBV19 to TRBJ2-5, with 16 bases fitting TRBD2. Germline trimming cut 4 bases from V and 5 bases from J; bases unmatched to any gene: 10. The CDR3 extends over 18 amino acids. The germline V gene encodes CDR1 LNHDA and CDR2 SQIVND (reference sequence). The CDR3 nucleotides read TGTGCCAGTAGTAAGCGGGGACTAGCGGGAGGGGTTGGTGAGACCCAGTACTTC. Translating it yields CASSKRGLAGGVGETQYF.

The genes are TRBV2 and TRBJ2-5, with 11 positions matching TRBD2. V was pared by 6 bases and J by 4 bases, with 4 bases of the junction left unmatched. The CDR3 covers 14 residues. The germline V gene encodes CDR1 SNHLY and CDR2 FYNNEI. CDR3 nucleotide sequence: TGTGCCAGCAGCCTTGGACTAGCGGGAGAGACCCAGTACTTC. Translation gives CASSLGLAGETQYF. The full variable domain, completed using reference TRBV2 and TRBJ2-5, is EPEVTQTPSHQVTQMGQEVILRCVPISNHLYFYWYRQILGQKVEFLVSFYNNEISEKSEIFDDQFSVERPDGSNFTLKIRSTKLEDSAMYFCASSLGLAGETQYFGPGTRLLVL.

The chain uses TRBV7-3 and TRBJ2-1; D remains ambiguous. Per germline, CDR1 SGHTA and CDR2 FQGTGA. The CDR3 covers 13 residues. V was trimmed by 4 bases and J by 7 bases, leaving 11 bases between them. Here the CDR3 reads CASSYGSGNEQFF. The CDR3 DNA is TGTGCCAGCAGCTATGGAAGTGGGAATGAGCAGTTCTTC.

This rearrangement joins TRBV28 to TRBJ2-1; 10 bases line up with TRBD2. CDR3 size: 16 residues. Germline trimming cut 5 bases from V and 6 bases from J; bases unmatched to any gene: 10. Germline V gene data show CDR1 as MDHEN and CDR2 as SYDVKM. DNA for the CDR3: TGTGCCAGCAGTCCTCCAGCGGGAGGGCCAGGCAATGAGCAGTTCTTC. This sequence encodes CASSPPAGGPGNEQFF.

This clone was observed a handful of times. The chain has TRBV27 and TRBJ2-3; tentatively, D is TRBD1 (6 bases). Germline V gives CDR1 MNHEY, CDR2 SMNVEV (reference sequence). There are 15 residues in the CDR3. The V end was cut by 6 bases, the J end by 1 base, with 14 bases between. The CDR3 bases are TGTGCCAGCAGCCCCAGGGGCGCTGGCACAGATACGCAGTATTTT. It codes for CASSPRGAGTDTQYF.

Only a few counts were recorded for this clone. V is TRBV5-1 and J is TRBJ1-2, with D possibly being TRBD1 (6 bases). Trimming removed 1 base at V and 8 bases at J, with 12 bases between. This CDR3 has 13 amino acids. Per the germline V gene, CDR1 is SGHRS and CDR2 is YFSETQ. The CDR3 nucleotides read TGCGCCAGCAGCTTGAGTGCCCAGGGGGGCTACACCTTC. Translation gives CASSLSAQGGYTF.

The chain joins TRBV30 to TRBJ2-7, with D unresolved. Trimming stripped 3 bases from V and 3 bases from J, with 9 bases between. Germline values: CDR1 GTSNPN, CDR2 SVGIG (reference sequence). This CDR3 contains 12 residues. CDR3 sequence reads: CAWSFGDYEQYF. DNA for the CDR3: TGTGCCTGGAGCTTTGGAGACTACGAGCAGTACTTC.

CDR3 nucleotide sequence: TGTGCCTGGAGTATAGGACTAGCGGGCTACGAGCAGTACTTC. It is translated as CAWSIGLAGYEQYF. The genes are TRBV30 and TRBJ2-7; the match to TRBD2 covers 11 bases. Trimming cost V 2 bases and J 3 bases; bases outside gene matches: 3. This CDR3 is built from 14 residues. The germline V gene has CDR1 GTSNPN and CDR2 SVGIG (reference sequence).

This chain joins TRBV5-1 and TRBJ2-3, with TRBD2 matching over 7 bases. J lost 6 bases, V lost 0 bases, and 7 bases had no gene match. CDR1 is SGHRS, CDR2 YFSETQ, per germline. This CDR3 contains 15 residues. The CDR3: CASSLVGAGVDTQYF. In nucleotides, the CDR3 is TGCGCCAGCAGCTTGGTAGGCGCGGGAGTCGATACGCAGTATTTT.

The chain uses TRBV30 and TRBJ2-5; 9 bases are shared with TRBD2. The CDR3 is 13 residues long. Trimming took 5 bases from V and 5 from J; bases not matched to a gene: 6. Germline V CDR1 and CDR2: GTSNPN, SVGIG (reference sequence). The CDR3 DNA is TGTGCCTGGCTGGGACTAGCCAGGGAGACCCAGTACTTC. Its protein is CAWLGLARETQYF.

V gene TRBV20-1 combines with J gene TRBJ1-2; D gene ambiguous. The germline V gene has CDR1 DFQATT and CDR2 SNEGSKA (reference sequence). V was cut by 2 bases and J by 8 bases, with 6 bases left in between. The CDR3 totals 10 residues. The CDR3 DNA reads as TGCAGTGCTAGACCTGGAGGCTACACCTTC. Its translation: CSARPGGYTF.

The gene calls are TRBV5-1 and TRBJ2-7, with D possibly TRBD2 on 6 matching bases. CDR1 is SGHRS, CDR2 YFSETQ, per germline. The germline V and J ends were trimmed by 3 bases and 1 base, with 14 bases remaining between them. The CDR3 sequence is 15 residues long. The CDR3 reads CASSSGGGWSYEQYF. The CDR3 DNA reads TGCGCCAGCAGCTCAGGTGGGGGGTGGTCCTACGAGCAGTACTTC. The variable domain in full, completed from reference TRBV5-1 and TRBJ2-7, reads KAGVTQTPRYLIKTRGQQVTLSCSPISGHRSVSWYQQTPGQGLQFLFEYFSETQRNKGNFPGRFSGRQFSNSRSEMNVSTLELGDSALYLCASSSGGGWSYEQYFGPGTRLTVT.

The chain employs TRBV10-3 and TRBJ2-5, with 8 bases fitting TRBD2. The germline CDR1 and CDR2 sequences are ENHRY and SYGVKD. The CDR3 sequence is 14 residues long. Trimming took 4 bases from V and 5 from J; bases not matched to a gene: 6. This CDR3 is CAISAGGEFETQYF. The CDR3 DNA is TGTGCCATCAGTGCCGGGGGGGAATTTGAGACCCAGTACTTC.

The chain is built from TRBV28 and TRBJ2-1; D assignment may be TRBD1 or TRBD2 (5 bases each). This CDR3 comprises 13 residues. Germline V lookup: CDR1 MDHEN, CDR2 SYDVKM. V gave up 5 bases and J gave up 9 bases, with 14 bases separating them. The CDR3 loop reads CASSKGTESEQFF. The CDR3 DNA reads TGTGCCAGCAGTAAGGGGACGGAAAGTGAGCAGTTCTTC.

The gene calls are TRBV4-3 and TRBJ2-7; TRBD2 matches 10 bases. Germline V gene lookup returns CDR1 LGHNA and CDR2 YSLEER. The CDR3 length is 17 residues. The ends lost 0 bases at V and 1 base at J; junction bases unmatched: 6. The DNA of the CDR3 is TGCGCCAGCAGCCAAGAAACTAGCGGGATGTCTTCCTACGAGCAGTACTTC. Protein: CASSQETSGMSSYEQYF.

CDR3 in amino acids: CAIRDMTGANVLTF. The CDR3 DNA is TGTGCCATCAGGGACATGACGGGGGCCAACGTCCTGACTTTC. This sequence joins TRBV10-3 and TRBJ2-6, with D maybe TRBD1 (5 bases). V was shortened by 6 bases and J by 4 bases, with 10 bases between the two germline ends. This CDR3 is built from 14 residues. Per the germline V gene, CDR1 is ENHRY and CDR2 is SYGVKD.

The gene calls are TRBV4-2 and TRBJ2-7, with D perhaps TRBD2 (5 bases). Trimming shortened V by 3 bases and J by 11 bases, and 20 bases separated the two germline ends. The CDR3 is made up of 14 amino acids. Germline V lookup: CDR1 LGHNA, CDR2 YNFKEQ. The CDR3: CASSQAGGSSREYF. The CDR3 bases are TGTGCCAGCAGCCAGGCTGGAGGCAGCTCTCGAGAGTACTTC.

The rearrangement joins TRBV27 to TRBJ2-4; 8 bases map to TRBD1. CDR1 and CDR2 from the germline V gene are MNHEY and SMNVEV (reference sequence). After removal of 4 bases from V and 2 bases from J, the junction contained 10 bases not matched to a gene. The length of the CDR3 is 17 residues. The CDR3 sequence: CASSSDQGAFSKNIQYF. DNA for the CDR3: TGTGCCAGCAGTTCGGATCAGGGGGCCTTTTCCAAAAACATTCAGTACTTC.

CDR3 loop: CASRIGVYSYEQYF. CDR3 nucleotides: TGTGCCAGCAGAATCGGAGTCTACTCCTACGAGCAGTACTTC. The chain carries TRBV6-5 and TRBJ2-7; no clear D gene. CDR3 size: 14 residues. Trimming stripped 6 bases from V and 0 bases from J, with 12 bases between. In germline, CDR1 is MNHEY, CDR2 SVGAGI.

This sequence joins TRBV7-8 and TRBJ2-7, with 14 bases fitting TRBD2. The CDR3 sequence is 16 residues long. Trimming removed 5 bases from V and 4 bases from J; junction bases left unmatched: 7. Looked up from germline, CDR1 is SGHVS and CDR2 is FQNEAQ. DNA for the CDR3: TGTGCCAGCAGCGCTGGGGGGACTAGCGGGAGATACGAGCAGTACTTC. Amino acid sequence: CASSAGGTSGRYEQYF. The full variable domain, completed using reference TRBV7-8 and TRBJ2-7, is GAGVSQSPRYKVAKRGQDVALRCDPISGHVSLFWYQQALGQGPEFLTYFQNEAQLDKSGLPSDRFFAERPEGSVSTLKIQRTQQEDSAVYLCASSAGGTSGRYEQYFGPGTRLTVT.